One sample yielded the 7 T cell receptor beta chains listed below, sequenced in a study of technical replicates of blood from a few donors (dated by TCRdb to 2015 to 2018). Library creation used the immunoSEQ multiplex PCR assay. Imported from immuneACCESS, the table was reduced by TCRdb to in-frame sequences with V and J called. These copies leave out some clones; in studies compared against another copy, an unresolved V gene accounts for under half, and the cause of the remainder is not known. For this sample the table gives fewer than 90,000 clones, of which around 97% were detected only once. Of the sample, over 0.2% is held by the ten largest clones. Sequencing was done on a sample of T cells isolated from PBMCs. The receptors originated from a human donor in good health.

The J gene is TRBJ1-1, the V gene TRBV29-1, with 8 bases lining up with TRBD1. The junction had 9 bases not matched to a gene; V was cut back by 7 bases and J by 5 bases. The germline V gene has CDR1 SQVTM and CDR2 ANQGSEA. The length of the CDR3 is 13 residues. CDR3 sequence: CSAVDREGTEAFF. The DNA of the CDR3 is TGCAGCGCCGTGGACAGGGAGGGAACTGAAGCTTTCTTT.

The CDR3 loop reads CASTPRGGRPVNTEAFF. In DNA, the CDR3 is TGTGCCAGCACCCCTAGGGGGGGGCGGCCGGTGAACACTGAAGCTTTCTTT. The chain uses TRBV27 and TRBJ1-1, with D possibly TRBD1 on 6 matching bases. This CDR3 spans 17 amino acids. Trimming shortened V by 7 bases and J by 0 bases, and 21 bases separated the two germline ends. CDR1 is MNHEY, CDR2 SMNVEV, per germline (reference sequence).

The J gene is TRBJ2-5, the V gene TRBV4-1, with 7 bases fitting TRBD1. CDR3 length: 15 amino acids. Looked up from germline, CDR1 is MGHRA and CDR2 is YSYEKL. J was trimmed by 4 bases and V by 4 bases; bases with no gene match: 9. CDR3: CASSLTGLGGETQYF. The CDR3 region has the DNA TGCGCCAGCAGCCTGACAGGGTTAGGGGGAGAGACCCAGTACTTC.

The chain recombines TRBV7-6 with TRBJ2-2; a weak D match, TRBD2 (6 bases). Trimming took off 0 bases at V and 4 bases at J, with 12 bases between the two ends. This CDR3 comprises 16 residues. Germline lookup yields CDR1 SGHVS and CDR2 FNYEAQ. CDR3 coding DNA: TGTGCCAGCAGCTTAGCGGAATTGGGGGGCACCGGGGAGCTGTTTTTT. Translating gives CASSLAELGGTGELFF. Full variable domain (rest looked up from reference TRBV7-6 and TRBJ2-2): GAGVSQSPRYKVTKRGQDVALRCDPISGHVSLYWYRQALGQGPEFLTYFNYEAQQDKSGLPNDRFSAERPEGSISTLTIQRTEQRDSAMYRCASSLAELGGTGELFFGEGSRLTVL.

The chain combines TRBV27 with TRBJ1-3; D not resolved. Germline lookup yields CDR1 MNHEY and CDR2 SMNVEV (reference sequence). The CDR3 covers 16 residues. V was shortened by 4 bases and J by 3 bases, with 16 bases between the two germline ends. DNA for the CDR3: TGTGCCAGCAGTTCCCGTGGAGGGTCTTATGGAAACACCATATATTTT. Amino acid sequence: CASSSRGGSYGNTIYF.

The genes are TRBV7-6 and TRBJ2-1; 8 nucleotides agree with TRBD1. With V trimmed by 1 base and J by 5 bases, 7 bases remained unmatched. Per germline, CDR1 SGHVS and CDR2 FNYEAQ. This CDR3 comprises 16 residues. CDR3: CASSLGWDRSNNEQFF. The CDR3 region has the DNA TGTGCCAGCAGCTTAGGCTGGGACAGGAGTAACAATGAGCAGTTCTTC.

V and J are TRBV2 and TRBJ1-4; D is uncertain. This CDR3 comprises 14 residues. Per the germline V gene, CDR1 is SNHLY and CDR2 is FYNNEI. V dropped 10 bases and J dropped 8 bases, with 20 bases sitting between them. The CDR3: CAKQTDPEGEKLFF. The CDR3 DNA is TGTGCCAAACAGACGGATCCCGAAGGAGAAAAACTGTTTTTT.